A single sample gave rise to the 23 T cell receptor beta chains below, sequenced in a study of T and B cells in COVID-19 patients. TRB rearrangements were amplified by multiplex PCR with BIOMED2 TRB-A/B primers. TCRdb reprocessed the multiplex PCR reads with MiXCR, giving one entry per CDR3 protein. The sample holds some 4,300 distinct CDR3 sequences, 25% seen once. Blood genomic DNA input for TRB amplification was roughly 220-500 ng. What was sequenced was blood. All receptors come from a human donor with active COVID-19.

This clonotype is medium-sized in the sample. The V and J genes are TRBV19 and TRBJ2-7, with a weak D call TRBD2 (5 bases). This CDR3 has 15 residues. Trimming stripped 3 bases from V and 3 bases from J, with 15 bases between. Germline V lookup: CDR1 LNHDA, CDR2 SQIVND (reference sequence). The CDR3 DNA reads as TGTGCCAGTAGTATGGACTTCCTGAGTTTCTACGAGCAGTACTTC. It yields the protein CASSMDFLSFYEQYF.

There are a few counts of this clonotype. The chain is built from TRBV12-3 or TRBV12-4 and TRBJ2-7, with D possibly matching TRBD1 (6 bases). V dropped 7 bases and J dropped 6 bases, with 16 bases sitting between them. CDR3 size: 13 residues. This CDR3 is CASTFGTLAEQYF. The CDR3 DNA reads TGTGCCAGCACCTTCGGGACACTCGCCGAGCAGTACTTC.

In DNA form, the CDR3 reads TGTGCCATCAGGGAGGGTTCTTCTAACTATGGCTACACCTTC. Its protein is CAIREGSSNYGYTF. J is TRBJ1-2 and V is TRBV10-3; D is unresolved. The V end was cut by 6 bases, the J end by 0 bases, with 11 bases between. Germline V gene sequence: CDR1 ENHRY, CDR2 SYGVKD. The length of the CDR3 is 14 residues.

The chain employs TRBV6-5 and TRBJ1-6, with a possible D match to TRBD1 (6 bases). Germline CDR1 is MNHEY and CDR2 is SVGAGI. Trimming cost V 6 bases and J 9 bases, with 18 bases left between them. This CDR3 has 15 amino acids. The CDR3 bases are TGTGCCAGCAGGTTCCGACAGGAGGGGATTTCACCCCTCCACTTT. This codes for CASRFRQEGISPLHF.

This clonotype is labeled as medium-sized (0.01 to 0.1%). V usage is TRBV19 and J usage is TRBJ2-7, with 11 bases that match TRBD2. Germline CDR1 and CDR2: LNHDA and SQIVND (reference sequence). This CDR3 is built from 14 residues. The J segment lost 3 bases and the V segment lost 4 bases, leaving 2 bases of the junction unmatched. The CDR3 DNA follows: TGTGCCAGTAGTACTGGACTAGCGGGCTACGAGCAGTACTTC. Amino acids: CASSTGLAGYEQYF.

The chain has TRBV4-1 and TRBJ2-2; 16 bases match TRBD2. V dropped 6 bases and J dropped 4; count of bases not matched to a gene: 14. This CDR3 contains 20 residues. The germline V gene has CDR1 MGHRA and CDR2 YSYEKL. CDR3 coding DNA: TGCGCCAGCAGTTCTACCGGGACTAGCGGGAGGGCATCGACCACCGGGGAGCTGTTTTTT. Its translation: CASSSTGTSGRASTTGELFF.

V is TRBV7-9 and J is TRBJ2-3; TRBD2 is a possible D gene (5 bases). The CDR3 runs 15 residues. Trimming shortened V by 7 bases and J by 2 bases, and 16 bases separated the two germline ends. Germline CDR1 reads SEHNR; CDR2 reads FQNEAQ (reference sequence). Written as DNA, the CDR3 is TGTGCCAGCACCGAGGGAGATTCCTCCACAGATACGCAGTATTTT. It codes for CASTEGDSSTDTQYF.

This chain joins TRBV7-9 and TRBJ2-1, with D tentatively TRBD2 (6 bases). The germline V gene encodes CDR1 SEHNR and CDR2 FQNEAQ (reference sequence). There are 15 residues in the CDR3. The ends were cut back, 1 base at V and 2 bases at J, with 9 bases in the middle. The CDR3 bases are TGTGCCAGCAGCTTAGGACTAGACCCCTACAATGAGCAGTTCTTC. It encodes CASSLGLDPYNEQFF.

Judged by abundance, this clonotype is medium-sized (0.01 to 0.1%). The chain links TRBV12-3 or TRBV12-4 to TRBJ1-6, with 9 bases lining up with TRBD1. V dropped 8 bases and J dropped 6; count of bases not matched to a gene: 17. The CDR3 covers 18 residues. This CDR3 reads CASASANLRDRVNSPLHF. The DNA of the CDR3 is TGTGCCAGCGCTTCCGCCAATCTCCGGGACAGGGTTAATTCACCCCTCCACTTT.

This clonotype qualifies as medium-sized. The chain uses TRBV18 and TRBJ1-5, with D possibly being TRBD1 (5 bases). The CDR3 is made up of 13 amino acids. Germline CDR1 is KGHSH and CDR2 is LQKENI. The ends were cut back, 2 bases at V and 4 bases at J, with 6 bases in the middle. The CDR3 protein is CASSPGTNQPQHF. The CDR3 DNA follows: TGTGCCAGCTCACCAGGGACGAATCAGCCCCAGCATTTT.

By sample share, this clonotype is medium-sized (0.01 to 0.1%). This chain links TRBV6-2 or TRBV6-3 with TRBJ2-7; D call uncertain. Germline V lookup: CDR1 MNHEY, CDR2 SVGEGT. The CDR3 covers 11 residues. V lost 2 bases to trimming and J lost 7 bases, with 6 bases between them. The CDR3 DNA reads TGTGCCAGCAGTTACATACAGGAGCAGTACTTC. Amino acids: CASSYIQEQYF.

This clonotype is medium-sized. The chain joins TRBV19 to TRBJ1-5, with D perhaps TRBD1 (5 bases). Germline V gene sequence: CDR1 LNHDA, CDR2 SQIVND (reference sequence). The CDR3 runs 15 residues. Trimming removed 0 bases at V and 6 bases at J, with 12 bases between. The CDR3: CASSIEGREGQPQHF. The CDR3 DNA is TGTGCCAGTAGTATAGAGGGCAGGGAGGGTCAGCCCCAGCATTTT.

This clonotype rates as large. The chain uses TRBV5-4 and TRBJ2-2, with TRBD1 identical over 11 bases. The CDR3 runs to 16 residues. CDR1 and CDR2 (germline): SGHNT, YYREEE (reference sequence). V trimming: 4 bases; J trimming: 7 bases; junction bases outside the gene matches: 9. CDR3 residues: CASSKTGTGGNGELFF. The CDR3 DNA reads TGTGCCAGCAGCAAGACCGGGACAGGGGGTAACGGGGAGCTGTTTTTT. Combining the CDR3 with reference TRBV5-4 and TRBJ2-2 gives the whole variable domain ETGVTQSPTHLIKTRGQQVTLRCSSQSGHNTVSWYQQALGQGPQFIFQYYREEENGRGNFPPRFSGLQFPNYSSELNVNALELDDSALYLCASSKTGTGGNGELFFGEGSRLTVL.

Points on this clonotype: The junction shows a germline mismatch at one end, possibly a read error. The rearrangement uses TRBV5-4 and TRBJ2-7; D is possibly TRBD1 (5 bases). From germline, CDR1 is SGHNT and CDR2 YYREEE (reference sequence). This CDR3 is 17 amino acids long. The CDR3 sequence is CASSLAGFVDIAYEQYF. DNA of the CDR3: TGCGCCAGCAGCTTGGCCGGATTCGTGGACATTGCCTACGAGCAGTACTTC.

In its sample, this clonotype was seen a few times. The gene calls are TRBV12-3 or TRBV12-4 and TRBJ1-1; TRBD1 is a possible D gene (5 bases). There are 14 residues in the CDR3. V lost 5 bases, J lost 1 base, and 11 bases lay in between. The CDR3 region is CASSLRDRNTEAFF. CDR3 coding DNA: TGTGCCAGCAGTCTACGAGACAGGAACACTGAAGCTTTCTTT.

This clonotype was detected a few times. The chain couples TRBV6-2 or TRBV6-3 to TRBJ1-6, with 10 bases fitting TRBD1. The V gene end was trimmed by 2 bases and the J gene end by 5 bases; junction bases not matched to a gene: 3. This CDR3 is built from 16 residues. Germline CDR1 MNHEY, CDR2 SVGEGT. The CDR3 DNA reads as TGTGCCAGCAGTTACCCGGGACAGGGGAATAATTCACCCCTCCACTTT. As protein: CASSYPGQGNNSPLHF.

The chain employs TRBV20-1 and TRBJ2-1; D tentatively reads TRBD1 or TRBD2 (6 bases each). Germline CDR1 and CDR2: DFQATT and SNEGSKA (reference sequence). With 5 bases removed from V and 10 bases from J, the gap between germline ends came to 24 bases. There are 15 residues in the CDR3. This CDR3 is CSAPKLFVAGGEQFF. The CDR3 coding sequence is TGCAGTGCTCCAAAGCTCTTCGTTGCCGGGGGCGAGCAGTTCTTC.

V usage is TRBV5-1 and J usage is TRBJ2-1, with D perhaps matching TRBD1 (5 bases). This CDR3 has 15 amino acids. Between the trimmed V and J ends, which lost 0 bases and 9 bases, there was a span of 16 bases. Per the germline V gene, CDR1 is SGHRS and CDR2 is YFSETQ. In nucleotides, the CDR3 is TGCGCCAGCAGCTTGGCGGCAGTCGCTACAGGTGAGCAGTTCTTC. Protein: CASSLAAVATGEQFF.

This clonotype has more than one count but fewer than ten. The J gene is TRBJ2-7, the V gene TRBV4-3; a weak D match, TRBD1 (6 bases). CDR1 is LGHNA and CDR2 is YSLEER in the germline V gene. The CDR3 is 14 residues long. Trimming pared 4 bases from V and 2 bases from J, leaving 12 bases between. CDR3 DNA: TGCGCCAGCAGCCCTCAAGGGGGACCCTACGAGCAGTACTTC. This gives the protein CASSPQGGPYEQYF.

This clonotype is medium-sized. The chain has TRBV5-6 and TRBJ1-4; D gene unclear. The V gene lost 0 bases and the J gene lost 8 bases, with 17 bases spanning the gap. Germline loops: CDR1 SGHDT, CDR2 YYEEEE. This CDR3 is built from 16 residues. CDR3 amino acids: CASSLGGETFSEKLFF. The CDR3 bases are TGTGCCAGCAGCTTGGGCGGGGAAACTTTCTCCGAAAAACTGTTTTTT.

This chain connects TRBV30 to TRBJ1-1; 8 bases are shared with TRBD1. The CDR3 sequence is 14 residues long. V was clipped by 8 bases and J by 4 bases; unmatched bases: 12. The germline V gene has CDR1 GTSNPN and CDR2 SVGIG (reference sequence). As DNA, the CDR3 is TGTGCCGCGGAACCCTACAGGGGGACCACTGAAGCTTTCTTT. Its translation: CAAEPYRGTTEAFF.

The V gene is TRBV5-1, the J gene TRBJ2-1; 14 bases map to TRBD2. Germline V lookup: CDR1 SGHRS, CDR2 YFSETQ. Unmatched junction bases numbered 4, after V lost 3 bases and J lost 5 bases. The CDR3 runs 16 residues. In DNA form, the CDR3 reads TGCGCCAGCAGCTCCAGACTAGCGGGAGGGAACAATGAGCAGTTCTTC. Amino acids: CASSSRLAGGNNEQFF.

By sample share, this clonotype is medium-sized. V and J are TRBV30 and TRBJ1-4, with 7 positions matching TRBD1. The V gene end was trimmed by 3 bases and the J gene end by 3 bases; junction bases not matched to a gene: 10. The CDR3 loop spans 16 amino acids. Germline CDR1 and CDR2: GTSNPN and SVGIG (reference sequence). CDR3 residues: CAWSQTGRLANEKLFF. DNA of the CDR3: TGTGCCTGGAGCCAGACAGGGAGGCTGGCTAATGAAAAACTGTTTTTT.